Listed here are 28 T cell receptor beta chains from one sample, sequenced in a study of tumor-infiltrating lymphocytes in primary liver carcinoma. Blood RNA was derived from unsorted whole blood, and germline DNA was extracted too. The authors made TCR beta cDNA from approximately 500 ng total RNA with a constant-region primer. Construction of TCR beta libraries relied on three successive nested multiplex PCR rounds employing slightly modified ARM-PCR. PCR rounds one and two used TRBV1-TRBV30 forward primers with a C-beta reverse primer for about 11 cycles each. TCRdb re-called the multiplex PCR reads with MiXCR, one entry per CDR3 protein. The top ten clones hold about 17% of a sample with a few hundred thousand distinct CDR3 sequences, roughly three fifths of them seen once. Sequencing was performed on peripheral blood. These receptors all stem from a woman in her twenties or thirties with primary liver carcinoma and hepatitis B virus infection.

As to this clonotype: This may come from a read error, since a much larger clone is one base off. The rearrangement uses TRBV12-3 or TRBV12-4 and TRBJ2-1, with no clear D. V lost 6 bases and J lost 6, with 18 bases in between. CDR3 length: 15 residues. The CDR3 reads CASSPACSWGNEQFF. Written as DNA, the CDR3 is TGTGCCAGCAGCCCCGCGTGCAGTTGGGGCAATGAGCAGTTCTTC.

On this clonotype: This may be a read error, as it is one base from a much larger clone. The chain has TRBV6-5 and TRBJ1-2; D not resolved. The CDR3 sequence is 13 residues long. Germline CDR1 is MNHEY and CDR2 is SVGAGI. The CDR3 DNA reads TGTGCCAGCAATTACTCAGGACCGGGAGGCTACACCTTC. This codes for CASNYSGPGGYTF.

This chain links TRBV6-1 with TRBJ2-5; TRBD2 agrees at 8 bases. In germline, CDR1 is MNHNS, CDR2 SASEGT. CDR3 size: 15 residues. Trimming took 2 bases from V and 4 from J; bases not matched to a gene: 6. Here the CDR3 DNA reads TGTGCCAGCAGTGAATGGACTAGCAGATTAGAGACCCAGTACTTC. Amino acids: CASSEWTSRLETQYF.

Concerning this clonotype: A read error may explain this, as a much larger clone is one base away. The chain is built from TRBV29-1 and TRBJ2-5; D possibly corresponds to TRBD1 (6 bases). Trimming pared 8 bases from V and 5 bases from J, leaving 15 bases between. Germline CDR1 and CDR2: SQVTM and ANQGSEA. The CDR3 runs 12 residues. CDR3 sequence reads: CSTLTGWETQYF. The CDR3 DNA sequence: TGCAGCACATTAACAGGGTGGGAGACCCAGTACTTC.

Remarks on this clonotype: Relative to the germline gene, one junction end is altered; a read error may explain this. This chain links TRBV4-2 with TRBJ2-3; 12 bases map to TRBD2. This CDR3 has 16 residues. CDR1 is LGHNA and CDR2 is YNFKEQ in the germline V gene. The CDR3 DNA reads TGTGTCAGCAGATGGGGACTAGCGGGTAGTACAGATACGCAGTATTTT. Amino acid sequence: CVSRWGLAGSTDTQYF.

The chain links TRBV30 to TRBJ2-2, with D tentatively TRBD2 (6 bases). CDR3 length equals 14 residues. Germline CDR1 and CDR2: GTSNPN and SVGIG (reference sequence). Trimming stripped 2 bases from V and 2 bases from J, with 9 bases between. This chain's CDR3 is CAWSTGTNTGELFF. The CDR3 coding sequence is TGTGCCTGGAGTACCGGGACTAACACCGGGGAGCTGTTTTTT.

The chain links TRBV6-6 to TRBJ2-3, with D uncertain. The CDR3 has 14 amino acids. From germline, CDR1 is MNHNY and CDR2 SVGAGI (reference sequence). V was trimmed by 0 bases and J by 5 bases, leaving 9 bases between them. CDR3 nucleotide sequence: TGTGCCAGCAGTTACTCGAGGTTCAGAGATACGCAGTATTTT. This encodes CASSYSRFRDTQYF.

DNA of the CDR3: TGTGCCACCAGCAGGGAGCCGGGACCTAAATGGGAGGAGCAGTTCTTC. Amino acids: CATSREPGPKWEEQFF. The chain is built from TRBV15 and TRBJ2-1; TRBD1 or TRBD2 may be the D gene (5 bases each). Germline V gene sequence: CDR1 LNHNV, CDR2 YYDKDF (reference sequence). The CDR3 totals 16 residues. Trimming shortened V by 3 bases and J by 10 bases, and 22 bases separated the two germline ends.

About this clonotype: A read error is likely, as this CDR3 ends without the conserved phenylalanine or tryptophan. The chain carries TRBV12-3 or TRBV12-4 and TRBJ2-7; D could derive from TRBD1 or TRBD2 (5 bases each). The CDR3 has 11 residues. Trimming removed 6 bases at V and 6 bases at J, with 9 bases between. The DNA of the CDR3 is TGTGCCAGCAGGCAGGGAGTCGAGCAGTACTCC. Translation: CASRQGVEQYS.

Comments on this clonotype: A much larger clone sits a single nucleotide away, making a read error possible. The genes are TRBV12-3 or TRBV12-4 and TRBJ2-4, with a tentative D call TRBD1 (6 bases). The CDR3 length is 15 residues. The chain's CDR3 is CACSLDRLRWDIQYF. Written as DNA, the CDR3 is TGTGCCTGCAGTTTAGACAGGCTGAGGTGGGACATTCAGTACTTC.

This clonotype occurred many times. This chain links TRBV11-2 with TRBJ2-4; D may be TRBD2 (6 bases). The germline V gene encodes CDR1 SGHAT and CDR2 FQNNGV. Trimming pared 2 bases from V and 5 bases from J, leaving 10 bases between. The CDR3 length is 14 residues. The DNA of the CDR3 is TGTGCCAGCAGCTTAAGGAGGGCCCAAAACATTCAGTACTTC. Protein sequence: CASSLRRAQNIQYF.

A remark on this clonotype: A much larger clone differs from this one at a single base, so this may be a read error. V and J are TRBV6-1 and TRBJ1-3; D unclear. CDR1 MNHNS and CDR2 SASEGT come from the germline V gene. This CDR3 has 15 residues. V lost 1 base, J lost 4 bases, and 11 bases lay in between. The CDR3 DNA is TGTGCCAGCAGTGAAGTCGCGGGTTCAGGAAACACCATATATTTT. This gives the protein CASSEVAGSGNTIYF.

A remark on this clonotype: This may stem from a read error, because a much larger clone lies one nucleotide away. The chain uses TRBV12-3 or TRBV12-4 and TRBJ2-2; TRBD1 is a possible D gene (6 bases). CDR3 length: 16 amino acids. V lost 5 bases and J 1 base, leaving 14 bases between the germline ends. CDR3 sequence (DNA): TGTGCCAGCAGTCAATGGGACAACCTGAACACCGGGGAGCTGTTTTTT. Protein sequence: CASSQWDNLNTGELFF.

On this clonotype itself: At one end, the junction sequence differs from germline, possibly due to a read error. In DNA form, the CDR3 reads TGTGCCGGCAGATCCGGGACGTATAACACCGGGGAGCTGTTTTTT. This codes for CAGRSGTYNTGELFF. J is TRBJ2-2 and V is TRBV9; the D gene could be TRBD1 or TRBD2 (5 bases each). The CDR3 covers 15 residues. Germline CDR1 and CDR2: SGDLS and YYNGEE. The variable domain in full, completed from reference TRBV9 and TRBJ2-2, reads DSGVTQTPKHLITATGQRVTLRCSPRSGDLSVYWYQQSLDQGLQFLIQYYNGEERAKGNILERFSAQQFPDLHSELNLSSLELGDSALYFCAGRSGTYNTGELFFGEGSRLTVL.

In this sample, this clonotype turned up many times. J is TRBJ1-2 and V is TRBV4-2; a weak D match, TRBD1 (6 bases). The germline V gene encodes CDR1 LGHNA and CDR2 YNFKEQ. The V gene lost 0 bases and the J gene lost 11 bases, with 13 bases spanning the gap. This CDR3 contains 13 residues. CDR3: CASSQDLDRRYTF. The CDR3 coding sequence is TGTGCCAGCAGCCAAGATCTCGACAGGCGTTACACCTTC.

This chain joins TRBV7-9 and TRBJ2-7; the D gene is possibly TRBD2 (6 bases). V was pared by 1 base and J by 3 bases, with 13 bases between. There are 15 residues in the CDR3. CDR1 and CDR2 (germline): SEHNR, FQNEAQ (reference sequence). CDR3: CASSLVTNGSYEQYF. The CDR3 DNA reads TGTGCCAGCAGCTTAGTGACTAACGGGAGCTACGAGCAGTACTTC.

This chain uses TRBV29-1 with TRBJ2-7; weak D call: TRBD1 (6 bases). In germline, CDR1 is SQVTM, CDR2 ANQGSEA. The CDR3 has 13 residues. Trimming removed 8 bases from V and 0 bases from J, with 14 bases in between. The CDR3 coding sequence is TGCAGCATGGCTGACAGGTCCTCCTACGAGCAGTACTTC. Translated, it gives CSMADRSSYEQYF.

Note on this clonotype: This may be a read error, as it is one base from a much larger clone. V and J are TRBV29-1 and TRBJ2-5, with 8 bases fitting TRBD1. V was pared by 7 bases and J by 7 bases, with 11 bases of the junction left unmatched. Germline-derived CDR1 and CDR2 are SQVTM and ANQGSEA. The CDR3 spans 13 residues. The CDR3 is CSANDRGEGTQYF. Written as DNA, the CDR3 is TGCAGCGCTAATGACAGGGGTGAGGGGACCCAGTACTTC. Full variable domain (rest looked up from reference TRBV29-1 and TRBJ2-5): SAVISQKPSRDICQRGTSLTIQCQVDSQVTMMFWYRQQPGQSLTLIATANQGSEATYESGFVIDKFPISRPNLTFSTLTVSNMSPEDSSIYLCSANDRGEGTQYFGPGTRLLVL.

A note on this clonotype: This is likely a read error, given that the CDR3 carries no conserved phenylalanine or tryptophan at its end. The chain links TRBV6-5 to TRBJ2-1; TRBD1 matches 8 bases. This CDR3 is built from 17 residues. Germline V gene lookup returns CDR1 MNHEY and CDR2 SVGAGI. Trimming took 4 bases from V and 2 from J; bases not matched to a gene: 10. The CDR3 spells CASSSTDRAVAYNEQFI. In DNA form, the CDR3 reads TGTGCCAGCAGTTCCACGGACAGGGCGGTCGCCTACAATGAGCAGTTCATC.

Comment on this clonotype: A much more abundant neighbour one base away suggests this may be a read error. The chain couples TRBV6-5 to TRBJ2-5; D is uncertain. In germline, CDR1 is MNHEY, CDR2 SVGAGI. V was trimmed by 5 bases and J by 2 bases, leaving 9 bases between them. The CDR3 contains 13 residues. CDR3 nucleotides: TGTGCCAGCAGTGAACCGAGTCAAGAGACCCAGTACTTC. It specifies CASSEPSQETQYF.

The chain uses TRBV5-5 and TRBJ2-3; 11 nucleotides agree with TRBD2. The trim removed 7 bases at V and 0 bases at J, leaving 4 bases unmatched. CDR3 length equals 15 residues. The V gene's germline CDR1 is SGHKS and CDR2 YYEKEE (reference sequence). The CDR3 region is CASLGLAGSTDTQYF. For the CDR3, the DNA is TGTGCCAGCCTAGGACTAGCGGGTAGCACAGATACGCAGTATTTT.

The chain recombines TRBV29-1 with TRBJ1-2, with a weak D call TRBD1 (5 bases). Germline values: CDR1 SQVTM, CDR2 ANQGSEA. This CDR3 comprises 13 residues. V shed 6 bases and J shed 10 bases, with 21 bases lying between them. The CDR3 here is CSVAGTGGIDYTF. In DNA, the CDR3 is TGCAGCGTAGCCGGGACGGGGGGAATTGACTACACCTTC.

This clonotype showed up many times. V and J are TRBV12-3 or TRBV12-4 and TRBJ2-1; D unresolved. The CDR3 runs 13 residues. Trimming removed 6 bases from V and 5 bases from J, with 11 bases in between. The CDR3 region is CASSRRENNEQFF. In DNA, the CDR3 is TGTGCCAGCAGCCGAAGAGAGAACAATGAGCAGTTCTTC.

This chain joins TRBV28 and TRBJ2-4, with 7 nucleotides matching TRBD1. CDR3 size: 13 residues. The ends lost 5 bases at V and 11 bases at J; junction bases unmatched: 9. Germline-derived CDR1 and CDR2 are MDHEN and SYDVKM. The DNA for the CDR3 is TGTGCCAGCAGTGTCCCACAGGGGCGGGTTCAGTACTTC. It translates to CASSVPQGRVQYF.

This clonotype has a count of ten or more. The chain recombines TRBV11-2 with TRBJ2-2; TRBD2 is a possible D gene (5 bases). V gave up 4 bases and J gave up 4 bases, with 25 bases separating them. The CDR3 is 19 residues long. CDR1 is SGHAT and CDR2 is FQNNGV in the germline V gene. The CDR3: CASSSPWGGESRFTGELFF. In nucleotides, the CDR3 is TGTGCCAGCAGCTCACCTTGGGGTGGGGAGTCAAGGTTCACCGGGGAGCTGTTTTTT.

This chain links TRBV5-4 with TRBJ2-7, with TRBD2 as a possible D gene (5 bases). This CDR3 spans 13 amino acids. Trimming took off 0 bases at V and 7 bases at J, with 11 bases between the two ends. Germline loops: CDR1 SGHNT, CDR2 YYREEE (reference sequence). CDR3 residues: CASSLGVSGEQYF. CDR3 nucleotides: TGTGCCAGCAGCTTGGGGGTATCGGGGGAGCAGTACTTC. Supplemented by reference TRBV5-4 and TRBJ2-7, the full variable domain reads ETGVTQSPTHLIKTRGQQVTLRCSSQSGHNTVSWYQQALGQGPQFIFQYYREEENGRGNFPPRFSGLQFPNYSSELNVNALELDDSALYLCASSLGVSGEQYFGPGTRLTVT.

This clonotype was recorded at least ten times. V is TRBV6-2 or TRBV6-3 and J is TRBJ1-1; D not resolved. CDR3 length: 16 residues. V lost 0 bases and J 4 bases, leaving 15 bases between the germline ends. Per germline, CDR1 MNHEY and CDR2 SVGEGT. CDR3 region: CASSYSMGTKGTEAFF. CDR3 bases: TGTGCCAGCAGTTACTCGATGGGCACAAAGGGCACTGAAGCTTTCTTT.

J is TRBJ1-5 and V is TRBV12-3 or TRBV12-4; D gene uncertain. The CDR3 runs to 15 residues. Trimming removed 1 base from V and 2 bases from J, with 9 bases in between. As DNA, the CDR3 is TGTGCCAGCAGTTTAGGGGGTAGAGGCAATCAGCCCCAGCATTTT. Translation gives CASSLGGRGNQPQHF.